This is a list of T cell receptor beta chains from one sample in a study of blood T cell repertoires in COVID-19. Profiled with immunoSEQ multiplex PCR; TCRdb holds only in-frame clones, not every one. This sample has 91,000 or so clones, with over 80% found just once. The specimen was peripheral blood. The receptors were gathered from a woman between 45 and 65 years old in a cohort sampled during active COVID-19. CDR3s include the opening cysteine and the closing phenylalanine or tryptophan. The D gene is left open where the match is weak. A row's size may be missing; if present it is once, few, many or a size class.

CDR3nt,CDR3aa,abundance,v_gene,d_gene,j_gene
TGCAGTGCTAGTTCCACTCGGACCAGGGTCGACTGGGAGACCCAGTACTTC,CSASSTRTRVDWETQYF,.,TRBV20-1,.,TRBJ2-5
TGTGCCAGCAGCCAAGAATTCTATGAAAAACTGTTTTTT,CASSQEFYEKLFF,.,TRBV14,.,TRBJ1-4
TGCGCCAGCAGCTTGGCGCAGGGGCCCGTTCGGACTGAAGCTTTCTTT,CASSLAQGPVRTEAFF,.,TRBV5-1,.,TRBJ1-1
TGCGCCAGCAGCTTGATCGGCGGGGGGTACAATGAGCAGTTCTTC,CASSLIGGGYNEQFF,.,TRBV5-1,TRBD2,TRBJ2-1
TGTGCCAGCAACCCGGGACTGTACTCCTACGAGCAGTACTTC,CASNPGLYSYEQYF,.,TRBV6-5,.,TRBJ2-7
TGTGCCAGCAGCTTAGGCCTGATCGGGACCGGGGAGCTGTTTTTT,CASSLGLIGTGELFF,.,TRBV7-8,.,TRBJ2-2
TGTGCCAGCAGCTCGTACAGGGGGCTGAACACCGGGGAGCTGTTTTTT,CASSSYRGLNTGELFF,.,TRBV7-9,TRBD1,TRBJ2-2
TGTGCCAGCAGCCTGTTGACAGTCACCGGGGAGCTGTTTTTT,CASSLLTVTGELFF,.,TRBV5-8,.,TRBJ2-2
TGTGCCAGTAGCAGCCTTAGGACAGGGATTTACACTGAAGCTTTCTTT,CASSSLRTGIYTEAFF,.,TRBV19,TRBD1,TRBJ1-1
TGCGCCAGCAGCCTTCGACAGGGGGGCTACGAGCAGTACTTC,CASSLRQGGYEQYF,.,TRBV5-1,TRBD1,TRBJ2-7
TGCGCCAGCAGCATCGGACAGGGGACCGGAAACACCATATATTTT,CASSIGQGTGNTIYF,few,TRBV5-1,TRBD1,TRBJ1-3
TGTGCCAGCAGCTTAGGAGCCGGGACAGGGACTCAGCCCCAGCATTTT,CASSLGAGTGTQPQHF,.,TRBV7-8,TRBD1,TRBJ1-5
TGTGCCAGCAGTTTAGCGACTAGCGGTCGGAATGAGCAGTTCTTC,CASSLATSGRNEQFF,.,TRBV27,TRBD2,TRBJ2-1
TGTGCCAGCAGTCCGGGAGGGGGTGGCTACGAGCAGTACTTC,CASSPGGGGYEQYF,.,TRBV27,TRBD2,TRBJ2-7
TGCGCCAGCAGTGCCAGCGGGGGGGGAGATACGCAGTATTTT,CASSASGGGDTQYF,few,TRBV10-2,TRBD2,TRBJ2-3
TGTGCCAGCAGACGGGACAGTAACTATGGCTACACCTTC,CASRRDSNYGYTF,.,TRBV6-5,TRBD1,TRBJ1-2
TGCGCCAGCAGCGTGGGACAGGTGAACACCGGGGAGCTGTTTTTT,CASSVGQVNTGELFF,.,TRBV4-1,TRBD1,TRBJ2-2
TGTGCCAGCAGCCAAGCAGGTAGCGGGAGCTTCGGAACGGATACGCAGTATTTT,CASSQAGSGSFGTDTQYF,.,TRBV7-9,TRBD2,TRBJ2-3
TGTGCCAGCACTCTTAGGGGTGGGGACCAAGAGACCCAGTACTTC,CASTLRGGDQETQYF,.,TRBV27,.,TRBJ2-5
TGCGCCAGCAGCCAAGATCGGGGTGGCTACACCTTC,CASSQDRGGYTF,once,TRBV4-1,.,TRBJ1-2
TGCGCCAGCCACCAGGGACAGGAGGACTATGGCTACACCTTC,CASHQGQEDYGYTF,.,TRBV5-1,TRBD1,TRBJ1-2
TGTGCCAGCACTTCGGGGAGGGCCCAAGAGACCCAGTACTTC,CASTSGRAQETQYF,.,TRBV5-8,TRBD2,TRBJ2-5
TGTGCCATCAGTGAAAGAGTTAGCGGGAGTTACGAGCAGTACTTC,CAISERVSGSYEQYF,once,TRBV10-3,TRBD2,TRBJ2-7
TGCGCCAGCAGGGACAGACTAACCTACAATGAGCAGTTCTTC,CASRDRLTYNEQFF,.,TRBV5-1,.,TRBJ2-1
TGTGCCAGCAGCCAGCAGAGAGGTGAAAAACTGTTTTTT,CASSQQRGEKLFF,.,TRBV14,.,TRBJ1-4
TGTGCCACCTCGCTCGAGGTGAACACCGGGGAGCTGTTTTTT,CATSLEVNTGELFF,.,TRBV19,.,TRBJ2-2
TGCGCCAGCTCTGAGGGCACCGGGAACACTGAAGCTTTCTTT,CASSEGTGNTEAFF,.,TRBV5-1,.,TRBJ1-1
TGTGCCAGCAGTGCGGCGGCAGGGTATACCGGGGAGCTGTTTTTT,CASSAAAGYTGELFF,.,TRBV6-4,.,TRBJ2-2
TGTGCCATCAGTGAGGGTCCCGCAGAGGCGGAGACCCAGTACTTC,CAISEGPAEAETQYF,.,TRBV10-3,.,TRBJ2-5
TGTGCCAGCAGCGTTGTAGTAGCCGCGAGGAATGAGCAGTTCTTC,CASSVVVAARNEQFF,once,TRBV9,.,TRBJ2-1
TGTGCCAGCAGCTCGACTGGAGAGGTTTATGGCTACACCTTC,CASSSTGEVYGYTF,.,TRBV25-1,.,TRBJ1-2